This T cell receptor beta chain originates from a study of CD8+ T cells in alopecia areata. Study details: Among treated patients, oral tofacitinib was administered at 5 to 10 mg twice daily. Dosing spanned 6 to 18 months on tofacitinib, then 6 months off drug.

With regard to this clone: Its antigen is undetermined.

In alopecia areata patients, both lesional scalp punch biopsies and peripheral blood were collected. It was cDNA, reverse transcribed from extracted RNA, that served as the sequencing template. The data were produced by immunoSEQ multiplex PCR, yet TCRdb's version contains in-frame clones alone and is incomplete. The sample lists some 8,000 clones, roughly 55% occurring once. Study outcomes and limitations: Normal skin's resident alphabeta T cells are also sequenced in scalp samples. Researchers report lesional scalp, most notably alopecia totalis/universalis, outstripped normal scalp in clonality.

The sequenced sample was skin, obtained at week 0. The receptor's source is a human donor with alopecia areata.

The CDR3 DNA sequence: TGTGCCAGCAGTGATTACTACGAGCAGTACTTC. As protein: CASSDYYEQYF. V and J are TRBV6-9 and TRBJ2-7; D is unclear. Germline-derived CDR1 and CDR2 are MNHGY and SVAAGI. Trimming removed 5 bases at V and 3 bases at J, with 5 bases between. The CDR3 spans 11 residues.